The clone carrying this T cell receptor (beta chain) has only a few counts. What it binds is not known. The treatment here: approximately nine-day PBMC culture with coronavirus spike peptide pools or control peptides (ViraFEST assay). ViraFEST relied on peptide pools to expand antigen-specific T cells; the TCRs were sequenced afterward. Spanning March to December 2020, the positive PCR dates came before US Alpha, Beta and Delta variants. This entry belongs to a study of vaccination and CD4 T cells after COVID-19. Across the whole study: A median of around 70 days (range 14 to 241) separated dose two from the taking of post-vaccine samples.

With the Oncomine TCR Beta short-read assay, DNA from cultured CD4+ T cells was sequenced. Cultures of CD4+ T cells served as the source for extracting genomic DNA. TCRdb recomputed calls from the PCR reads with MiXCR, one row per CDR3 protein. The data contain about 16,000 distinct CDR3 sequences, about 53% of them seen just once; the ten biggest clones take up approximately 31%. V shed 3 bases and J shed 2 bases, with 5 bases lying between them. CDR1 is MNHNS, CDR2 SASEGT, per germline. This CDR3 spans 12 amino acids. This specimen was cultured CD4+ T cells from blood, taken after SARS-CoV-2 vaccination. The clonotype originates from a human donor with COVID-19. The rearrangement links TRBV6-1 to TRBJ2-7; D is undetermined. The CDR3 DNA reads as TGTGCCAGCAGTGACTATACCTACGAGCAGTACTTC. Its translation is CASSDYTYEQYF.